The text below deals with one T cell receptor (beta chain). This clone's antigen is unknown. No per-base quality is available; no much larger clone lies one base away. In the prospective study, participants were about 18 to 95 years old, resided in under 30 geographic areas of the United States, and were enrolled through a virtual design. To assign participants to cohorts, the prospective study relied on clinical history that participants themselves reported in a screening survey and a study questionnaire. A participant counted as exposed if, within 2 weeks of entering the study, that participant had been in contact with someone who had a PCR-confirmed or clinician-diagnosed COVID-19 case. Mobile phlebotomists in the prospective study collected whole blood, serum and a nasopharyngeal or oropharyngeal swab from every participant. Prospective study participants could optionally give additional blood draws and questionnaires over an approximately 2-month period. Before DNA extraction, prospective study blood samples were shipped either frozen or at room temperature.

TCRbeta CDR3 regions were amplified from genomic DNA using the immunoSEQ Assay, a bias-controlled multiplex PCR. Concerning the study's data processing: The number of nucleated cells in each sample was estimated by amplification of reference gene primers within the assay. Sequence reads were collapsed and filtered to measure the absolute abundance of every unique TCRbeta CDR3 rearrangement. For each sample, productive Simpson clonality was calculated as the square root of Simpson's diversity index over productive rearrangements. Sourced from immuneACCESS, this table was stored by TCRdb with only in-frame sequences that have V and J called. A share of the clones is absent; for the studies checked, an unresolved V gene accounts for under half, and the remainder has no known explanation. The V and J calls and clone size are taken from that table; D and trimming were inferred from the DNA. This sample is represented by approximately 220,000 clones; approximately 86% of them were singletons. Jointly, the top ten make up roughly 4.9% of the sample.

This entry comes from a study of blood T cell repertoires in COVID-19 (dated by TCRdb to 2018 to 2020). Context from the whole study: Samples covering the acute and convalescent phases of COVID-19 were provided by collaborators in the United States, Italy and Spain. A de-identified subject ID, COVID-19 status, age in years and sex were almost always included in the sample metadata. Subjects who had been exposed to COVID-19, were actively infected with it, or had recovered from it provided the deeply sampled blood TCRbeta repertoires that made up the dataset. The repertoires were released in a freely available public database meant as a resource for research on the immune response to SARS-CoV-2. The prospective study material was composed of cDNA or gDNA derived from T cells, B-cell-depleted T cells, or PBMCs. Where available, HLA class I and class II types were obtained from metadata supplied by the sample provider rather than from assay-based typing. Samples came from the ongoing ImmuneRACE study (first 160 participants) plus 1,254 subjects from 6 global collaborators.

From a lookup of the germline V gene, CDR1 and CDR2 are SNHLY and FYNNEI. V is cut by 4 bases and J by 1 base, and the space between the germline ends is 7 bases. Spanning cysteine to phenylalanine, the CDR3 consists of 13 amino acids. The CDR3 DNA has 39 bases and is translated from base 1. Here is what the overall study found, with its caveats: How much clinical and demographic metadata was included differed by source and by participant, and the metadata was provided uncurated.

The chain is made from TRBV2 and TRBJ1-2; tentative D gene TRBD1, with 5 bases matching. The TCR originated in a woman between 25 and 40 years old who had been exposed to COVID-19. Sequencing was carried out using PBMCs or T cells enriched from blood (not recorded which). CDR3 reads: CASSGQLNYGYTF. DNA sequence: TGTGCCAGCAGTGGACAGCTTAACTATGGCTACACCTTC. Where the CDR3 stops, the reference TRBV2 and TRBJ1-2 genes take over; the full variable domain is EPEVTQTPSHQVTQMGQEVILRCVPISNHLYFYWYRQILGQKVEFLVSFYNNEISEKSEIFDDQFSVERPDGSNFTLKIRSTKLEDSAMYFCASSGQLNYGYTFGSGTRLTVV.